This is a list of T cell receptor beta chains from one sample in a study of CDR3 diversity in severe acne. TCRdb re-analysed the PCR reads in MiXCR, keeping a single row per CDR3 protein. There are over 70,000 distinct CDR3 sequences in the sample; roughly 51% occur only once, and more than 13% lies in the top ten. The sequencing sample was made of blood. Source of these receptors: a male donor in good health, without acne. CDR3s include the opening cysteine and the closing phenylalanine or tryptophan. The D gene is left open where the match is weak. Size is stated for part of the rows, as once, few or many counts, or as a class when the clone is expanded.

CDR3aa,CDR3nt,j_gene,abundance,v_gene,d_gene,len
CASRAGTADQPQHF,TGTGCCAGCAGAGCAGGGACGGCCGATCAGCCCCAGCATTTT,TRBJ1-5,many,TRBV6-1,NA,14
CASRDFPVSPLHF,TGTGCCAGTAGGGACTTCCCGGTCTCACCCCTCCACTTT,TRBJ1-6,few,TRBV19,NA,13
CASSPRRVDGQFF,TGTGCCAGCAGCCCAAGACGGGTTGATGGGCAGTTCTTC,TRBJ2-1,NA,TRBV7-2,NA,13
CASSVRQGMLLETQYF,TGCGCCAGCAGCGTAAGACAGGGGATGCTGCTAGAGACCCAGTACTTC,TRBJ2-5,many,TRBV5-1,TRBD1,16
CASRPTGAGGYTF,TGTGCCAGCAGACCCACAGGGGCAGGCGGCTACACCTTC,TRBJ1-2,NA,TRBV12-3/TRBV12-4,TRBD1,13
CASKRDRAYEQYF,TGTGCCAGCAAACGGGACAGGGCCTACGAGCAGTACTTC,TRBJ2-7,few,TRBV6-5,TRBD1,13
CASSPNSGAGNRDQPQHF,TGTGCCAGCAGCCCTAACTCAGGCGCAGGGAATAGGGATCAGCCCCAGCATTTT,TRBJ1-5,once,TRBV9,NA,18
CASTPGLAGHYEQYF,TGTGCCAGCACCCCAGGACTAGCGGGTCACTACGAGCAGTACTTC,TRBJ2-7,NA,TRBV9,TRBD2,15
CASRHHRGNEQYF,TGTGCCAGCAGACATCACAGGGGGAACGAGCAGTACTTC,TRBJ2-7,NA,TRBV12-3/TRBV12-4,TRBD1,13
CASSHLPQGHETQYF,TGTGCCAGCAGTCACCTTCCACAGGGACATGAGACCCAGTACTTC,TRBJ2-5,NA,TRBV6-1,NA,15
CASSLAGLYEQYF,TGTGCCAGCAGCTTAGCGGGGCTCTACGAGCAGTACTTC,TRBJ2-7,NA,TRBV7-6,NA,13
CASSPRAREGEAFF,TGTGCCAGCAGCCCAAGGGCCAGGGAGGGTGAAGCTTTCTTT,TRBJ1-1,NA,TRBV9,NA,14
CASSGGTTSTDTQYF,TGCGCCTCCTCAGGAGGGACGACTAGCACAGATACGCAGTATTTT,TRBJ2-3,many,TRBV4-1,NA,15
CASDGGIHYYGYTF,TGTGCCAGCGACGGAGGGATCCATTACTATGGCTACACCTTC,TRBJ1-2,NA,TRBV7-6,NA,14
CASSLAGASENTIYFGEGRYGYTF,NA,TRBJ1-2,NA,TRBV7-8,NA,24
CSANPPGLAIDTQYF,TGCAGTGCTAACCCTCCGGGACTAGCAATAGATACGCAGTATTTT,TRBJ2-3,once,TRBV20-1,TRBD2,15
CASSVGGGGADTQYF,TGTGCCAGCAGCGTAGGCGGGGGGGGCGCAGATACGCAGTATTTT,TRBJ2-3,many,TRBV9,TRBD2,15
CSARVPSGANVLTF,TGCAGTGCTAGAGTCCCCTCTGGGGCCAACGTCCTGACTTTC,TRBJ2-6,few,TRBV20-1,NA,14
CSVESGGTSSYNEQFF,TGCAGCGTTGAATCGGGGGGGACGAGCTCCTACAATGAGCAGTTCTTC,TRBJ2-1,few,TRBV29-1,TRBD2,16
CASSEVGGASHF,TGCGCCAGCAGTGAGGTGGGGGGGGCAAGCCACTTT,TRBJ1-6,NA,TRBV10-2,NA,12
CAIRPSGGYQETQYF,TGTGCCATCAGGCCAAGCGGGGGATACCAAGAGACCCAGTACTTC,TRBJ2-5,once,TRBV10-3,TRBD2,15
CASSERGISFGYTF,TGTGCCAGCAGTGAAAGGGGGATATCCTTTGGCTACACCTTC,TRBJ1-2,medium-sized,TRBV25-1,NA,14
CARPGLAEGYEQYF,TGTGCCAGGCCAGGACTAGCGGAGGGGTACGAGCAGTACTTC,TRBJ2-7,NA,TRBV2,TRBD2,14
CASSLAEWTPSEQYF,TGTGCCAGCAGCCTAGCTGAGTGGACCCCAAGCGAGCAGTACTTC,TRBJ2-7,few,TRBV19,NA,15
CASSESRNTYNEQFF,TGTGCCAGCAGTGAAAGCAGGAACACCTACAATGAGCAGTTCTTC,TRBJ2-1,NA,TRBV2,NA,15
CASHTQTGNNSPLHF,TGTGCCAGTCACACGCAGACGGGTAATAATTCACCCCTCCACTTT,TRBJ1-6,NA,TRBV6-1,NA,15